A selection of T cell receptor beta chains follows, all from one sample in a study of human T cells and chemical hapten exposure. One entry per CDR3 protein, called by TCRdb with MiXCR from the RACE reads. There are more than 250,000 distinct CDR3 sequences in the sample; approximately 8.4% occur only once, and over 2% lies in the top ten. This material consisted of whole blood, taken in connection with sensitization to the hapten diphenylcyclopropenone (DPC). These receptors originate from a woman in her forties with alopecia areata. Some clones in this sample may be carry-over from other donors' samples. Each CDR3 is given without its conserved first and last residue.

TRBJ2-1	13	TRBV24-1	ATSDWGTSVNEQF
TRBJ1-6	11	TRBV28	ASSLEGHSPLH
TRBJ2-1	9	TRBV28	ASSFLGQQF
TRBJ2-4	12	TRBV2	ASIGGLAKNIQY
TRBJ1-1	13	TRBV25-1	ASSERGDRGLKAF
TRBJ2-3	12	TRBV10-3	ATAPSGSADTQY
TRBJ2-6	12	TRBV27	ASSRDSGANVLT
TRBJ1-6	13	TRBV12-3/TRBV12-4	ASSPPGGHNSPLH
TRBJ2-7	12	TRBV6-1	ASSEVQGSYEQY
TRBJ2-2	12	TRBV9	ASSVAWDTGELF
TRBJ2-1	14	TRBV4-3	ASSPVPQPGAHEQF
TRBJ2-3	11	TRBV29-1	SVVTGFTDTQY
TRBJ2-2	11	TRBV5-1	ASSLDRPGELF
TRBJ2-3	11	TRBV10-3	AFKAGEADTQY
TRBJ1-4	13	TRBV3-1	ASRPGTGPLEKLF
TRBJ2-1	13	TRBV28	ASSPLAGDYNEQF
TRBJ2-1	12	TRBV4-3	ASSQDSGHNEQF
TRBJ2-6	15	TRBV10-3	AIRAGTGGDGANVLT
TRBJ2-7	10	TRBV7-9	ASSWADYEQY
TRBJ2-7	14	TRBV6-2/TRBV6-3	ASSYSRGLVTYEQY
TRBJ2-1	14	TRBV11-2	ASSLIGGYSYNEQF
TRBJ1-3	13	TRBV7-2	ASSQTGVDGNTIY
TRBJ2-1	11	TRBV6-2/TRBV6-3	ASSPNNRDQQF
TRBJ2-7	13	TRBV6-2/TRBV6-3	ASSYSTSGRYEQY
TRBJ2-1	12	TRBV7-9	ARGTSSSYNEQF
TRBJ1-1	10	TRBV20-1	SAHGQFTQAF
TRBJ2-3	9	TRBV7-2	ASSLDSTQY
TRBJ2-1	12	TRBV6-5	ASSYSTARNEQF
TRBJ2-7	9	TRBV29-1	SVVGQYEQY
TRBJ2-6	13	TRBV27	ASSFYLSGANVLT
TRBJ2-2	9	TRBV29-1	SVGATGELF
TRBJ2-7	12	TRBV7-2	ASSSTSGRPEQY
TRBJ2-3	13	TRBV10-3	AISESQTGTDTQY
TRBJ1-1	11	TRBV7-9	ASSQRAGAEAF
TRBJ2-2	13	TRBV7-9	ASSSNVFGAGELF
TRBJ2-3	11	TRBV10-3	AISTGLVDTQY
TRBJ2-2	13	TRBV6-5	ASSHDRGRAGELF
TRBJ2-2	11	TRBV3-1	ASSPTRPGELF
TRBJ2-3	14	TRBV6-2/TRBV6-3	ASSRSRGISTDTQY